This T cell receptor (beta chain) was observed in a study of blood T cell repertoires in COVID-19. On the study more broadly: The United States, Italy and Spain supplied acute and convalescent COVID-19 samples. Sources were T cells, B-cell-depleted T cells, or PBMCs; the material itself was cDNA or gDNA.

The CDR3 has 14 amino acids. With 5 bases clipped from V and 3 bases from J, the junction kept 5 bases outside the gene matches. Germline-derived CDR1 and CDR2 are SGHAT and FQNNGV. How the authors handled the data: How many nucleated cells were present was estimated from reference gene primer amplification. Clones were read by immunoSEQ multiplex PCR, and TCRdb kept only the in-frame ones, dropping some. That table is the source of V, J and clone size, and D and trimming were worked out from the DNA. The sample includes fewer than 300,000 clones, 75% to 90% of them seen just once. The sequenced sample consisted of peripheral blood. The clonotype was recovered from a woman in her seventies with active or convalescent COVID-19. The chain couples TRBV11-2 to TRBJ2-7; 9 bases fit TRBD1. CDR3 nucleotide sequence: TGTGCCAGCAGCACCGGGACAGGGAGCTACGAGCAGTACTTC. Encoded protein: CASSTGTGSYEQYF.